The 6 T cell receptor beta chains reported below all come from one sample, sequenced in a study of blood T cell repertoires in COVID-19. TCRdb's copy holds only in-frame clones and misses some; the assay was immunoSEQ multiplex PCR. The sample lists around 64,000 clones; roughly 93% were seen once. Sequenced sample: peripheral blood. The receptors derive from a human donor in a cohort sampled during active COVID-19.

This chain connects TRBV6-1 to TRBJ2-2, with TRBD2 matching 7 bases. The V segment lost 6 bases and the J segment 2 bases; nucleotides outside the gene matches: 9. Germline V gene lookup returns CDR1 MNHNS and CDR2 SASEGT. The CDR3 runs 16 residues. The CDR3, as DNA: TGTGCCAGCAGCGAACTCGGGACTACTAACACCGGGGAGCTGTTTTTT. It specifies CASSELGTTNTGELFF.

V is TRBV3-1 (or the pseudogene TRBV3-2) and J is TRBJ2-3; 13 positions agree with TRBD2. Germline-derived CDR1 and CDR2 are LGHDT and YNNKEL (reference sequence). The CDR3 spans 18 residues. Losses at the gene ends were 4 bases for V and 5 bases for J; bases not matched to a gene: 12. CDR3 sequence: CASSLWTSGGVEGDTQYF. In nucleotides, the CDR3 is TGTGCCAGCAGCCTCTGGACTAGCGGGGGAGTGGAGGGAGATACGCAGTATTTT.

This clone appeared a single time. This sequence joins TRBV18 and TRBJ2-7, with 13 positions matching TRBD2. Losses at the gene ends were 3 bases for V and 3 bases for J; bases not matched to a gene: 8. The germline CDR1 and CDR2 sequences are KGHSH and LQKENI. CDR3 length: 17 residues. CDR3 nucleotide sequence: TGTGCCAGCTCACCGGGGACTAGCGGGGTCTTGGGCTACGAGCAGTACTTC. Protein sequence: CASSPGTSGVLGYEQYF.

This clone has a single count. CDR3 sequence: CASSVATGSSYEQFF. The CDR3, as DNA: TGTGCCAGCAGCGTAGCGACAGGATCTTCCTATGAGCAGTTCTTC. This chain links TRBV9 with TRBJ2-1; possible D gene TRBD1, 6 bases. The germline gives CDR1 SGDLS, CDR2 YYNGEE. The CDR3 is 15 amino acids. Deletions cut 0 bases from V and 8 bases from J, with 15 bases between.

V gene TRBV5-5 combines with J gene TRBJ2-7; 8 bases are a match to TRBD2. The junction had 17 bases not matched to a gene; V was cut back by 3 bases and J by 3 bases. Looked up from germline, CDR1 is SGHKS and CDR2 is YYEKEE (reference sequence). The CDR3 covers 18 residues. CDR3 amino acids: CASSWPRDGREVNYEQYF. The CDR3 coding sequence is TGTGCCAGCAGCTGGCCCAGGGACGGGAGGGAAGTGAACTACGAGCAGTACTTC.

The rearrangement uses TRBV11-2 and TRBJ2-3, with TRBD2 as a possible D gene (5 bases). CDR1 is SGHAT, CDR2 FQNNGV, per germline. This CDR3 comprises 14 residues. Trimming took 1 base from V and 1 from J, leaving 6 bases between them. The CDR3 reads CASSLGRGTDTQYF. CDR3 in DNA: TGTGCCAGCAGCTTAGGGCGGGGCACAGATACGCAGTATTTT.